The TCR beta chain under discussion was sequenced for a study of T cell repertoires in cytomegalovirus infection. This clonotype was found a few times. The antigen remains undetermined. Study findings and constraints: There were HLA-C-restricted CMV-specific TCR beta clonotypes dominating the ex vivo response.

CDR1 is SGHRS and CDR2 is YFSETQ in the germline V gene. Between the trimmed V and J ends, which lost 0 bases and 2 bases, there was a span of 13 bases. CDR3 length: 16 amino acids. TCRdb analysed the reads with MiXCR anew, one entry per CDR3 protein. The data contain 100,000 to 150,000 distinct CDR3 sequences, 8.8% of them seen just once; the ten biggest clones take up 10%. This receptor was identified in a human donor in good health (CMV status not recorded). Some clones in this sample may be carry-over from other donors' samples. This sequence joins TRBV5-1 and TRBJ2-3; D may correspond to TRBD1 or TRBD2 (5 bases each). The sequenced material came from PBMCs. CDR3 nucleotides: TGCGCCAGCAGCTTGGCGGGGCTAGCAGCCACAGATACGCAGTATTTT. It specifies CASSLAGLAATDTQYF.